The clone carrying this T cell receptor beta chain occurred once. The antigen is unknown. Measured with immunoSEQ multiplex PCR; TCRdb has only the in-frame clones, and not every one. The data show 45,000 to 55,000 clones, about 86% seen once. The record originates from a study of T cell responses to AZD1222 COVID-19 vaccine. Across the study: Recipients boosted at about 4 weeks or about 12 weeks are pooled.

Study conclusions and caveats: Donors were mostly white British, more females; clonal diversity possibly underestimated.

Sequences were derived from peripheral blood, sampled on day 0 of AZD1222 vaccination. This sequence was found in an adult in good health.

DNA of the CDR3: TGTGCCAGCAGTTTATGGGGGGAAAAACTGTTTTTT. The encoded protein is CASSLWGEKLFF. The chain carries TRBV27 and TRBJ1-4; TRBD1 might be the D (5 bases). The CDR3 runs to 12 residues. Germline CDR1 and CDR2: MNHEY and SMNVEV (reference sequence). The V end was cut by 1 base, the J end by 8 bases, with 5 bases between.